The present T cell receptor (beta chain) was sequenced within a study of CD8 T cells in ankylosing spondylitis. This CDR3 is built from 16 residues. Germline V gives CDR1 SGHRS, CDR2 YFSETQ. The V end lost 4 bases, the J end lost 0 bases, and 14 bases lay between the germline ends. TCRdb called the 5' RACE reads again in MiXCR, with one record for every CDR3 protein. The table shows roughly 700,000 distinct CDR3 sequences, with 15% to 20% occurring only once. Points from the study as a whole: A TCR beta motif of eight highly homologous variants appeared characteristic of ankylosing spondylitis blood. Disease-linked clones reportedly concentrated significantly in matched ankylosing spondylitis synovial fluid. Disease-linked clones had a CD8+ phenotype and relatively low frequency in peripheral blood.

A note on this clonotype: Its antigen is unknown.

Sequenced sample: blood, either unsorted or a sorted T cell fraction (not recorded which). The chain links TRBV5-1 to TRBJ1-3; D is unresolved. The TCR comes from a male donor with ankylosing spondylitis. In DNA, the CDR3 is TGCGCCAGCAGCCCCGATACGTCGTACTCTGGAAACACCATATATTTT. Its translation is CASSPDTSYSGNTIYF.